This T cell receptor beta chain was profiled in a study of monozygotic twins with inflammatory bowel disease (dated by TCRdb to between 2018 and 2021). Study-level background: A total of roughly 28 monozygotic twin pairs were included in the full study, comprising nine German pairs (four IBD-concordant, five IBD-discordant) and 19 IBD-discordant Danish pairs. Each individual had, on average, about 151 000 unique TCRalpha sequences and 181 000 unique TCRbeta sequences available for analysis. The search for disease-associated traits relied mainly on comparing, within discordant pairs, IBD patients with their genetically identical healthy co-twins. The paper's findings and limits, for the study overall: IBD patients had lower TCRbeta repertoire diversity, measured by the inverse Simpson index, than their healthy co-twins. Repertoire similarity did not differ between concordant and discordant twins, which could be due to limited statistical power. Because patients received different immunosuppressive treatments, the repertoires may have picked up extra background noise and variability between individuals. The results gave no support for a single strong signal or clonotype linked to IBD. Fewer clonotypes were shared with other individuals by IBD patients than by healthy twins, most markedly in patients showing signs of disease activity. Distinction between different T cell subtypes could not be achieved in the analysis.

As regards this clonotype: The clone's antigen remains unknown.

From each donor, a roughly 2.3 ml peripheral blood sample was drawn into PAXgene tubes and stored at -80 degrees C. Total RNA was isolated from whole blood with the PAXgene blood miRNA kit on an automated QIAcube, without T cell sorting. Peripheral blood from monozygotic twin pairs who were concordant or discordant for inflammatory bowel disease underwent deep TCRalpha and TCRbeta repertoire profiling using unique molecular barcoding. Smoking habits were recorded for all twin pairs, and individuals were classified as current, former or never smokers. Library prep was done by 5' RACE. Preparation of each TCR library used around 3,500 ng of total RNA. For each sample, cDNA synthesis was carried out in eight separate reactions using SMARTScribe reverse transcriptase. During cDNA synthesis, template switching was used to introduce unique molecular identifiers that contained a 6-nucleotide sample barcode. Two nested PCRs of roughly 15 and 9 cycles amplified the TCRalpha and TCRbeta cDNA, and bead purification followed each PCR. Before amplification, the cDNA was treated with uracil DNA-glycosylase and purified using the QIAquick PCR purification kit. In the second PCR, Illumina TruSeq-compatible adapters and sample-specific barcodes were added. TapeStation and Qubit were used to check library quality and concentration, and roughly 4.9 ng of each library was pooled. Sequencing of pooled libraries was carried out on an Illumina HiSeq2500 single-index Rapid Run using 2 x 100 bp reads and custom sequencing primers. The original methods were these. MiGEC version 1.2.6 was used for UMI-based consensus assembly, which corrected PCR and sequencing errors. MiXCR version 2.1.1 was used for V(D)J alignment, clonotype assembly and CDR3 extraction. To normalise gene usage, clonotype sharing and MAIT/NKT TCR abundance, the analysis used the top 1000, 10 000 and 20 000 clonotypes per sample. After downsampling to 27 000 UMIs, diversity was calculated as the inverse Simpson index using the vegan R package. Statistical testing used paired Mann-Whitney U tests on the discordant twin pairs and applied Benjamini-Hochberg correction for multiple testing. TCRdb reprocessed the raw reads; every CDR3 protein sequence is a single record, and DNA is not supplied. These V and J calls derive from TCRdb rather than the authors' analysis. For this sample, the table gives approximately 400,000 distinct CDR3 sequences. The ten largest clones represent 2% to 3% of the sample.

The sequence was collected from a human donor with ulcerative colitis or Crohn's disease, or a healthy co-twin of an affected twin (not recorded which). Sample: blood.

The CDR3 in this case is CASSDPGTSGNEQFF. The rearrangement combines TRBV6-1 with TRBJ2-1; checking the TCRdb D call of TRBD2 is not possible without DNA. CDR1 and CDR2 were assigned from the germline V gene as MNHNS and SASEGT. Inclusive of the bounding cysteine and phenylalanine, the CDR3 is 15 residues long. Only the protein is available.